A selection of T cell receptor beta chains follows, all from one sample in a study of Graves' ophthalmopathy and Graves' hyperthyroidism. One entry per CDR3 protein, called by TCRdb with MiXCR from the multiplex PCR reads. The sample has about 57,000 distinct CDR3 sequences; roughly 47% are singletons. The sequenced material came from peripheral blood. These receptors were obtained from an adult woman with Graves' ophthalmopathy. Both conserved end residues are part of each CDR3. The order of the fields is D gene, V gene, clone size, J gene, CDR3 DNA, CDR3 protein. The D gene is left open where the match is weak. Rows give clone size only sometimes, using once, few, many, or a class for an expanded clone.

-,TRBV29-1,many,TRBJ1-1,TGCAGCGTTCCGGGCCCGAGGGCCACTGAAGCTTTCTTT,CSVPGPRATEAFF
-,TRBV20-1,-,TRBJ1-5,TGCAGTGCTAGAGGGGAGTCCTACAATGAGCCCCAGCATTTT,CSARGESYNEPQHF
-,TRBV11-2,-,TRBJ1-1,TGTGCCAGCAGCTTAGGATCTGGGGCTTTCTTT,CASSLGSGAFF
-,TRBV27,-,TRBJ2-2,TGTGCCAGCAGAATGAGGGCGAACACCGGGGAGCTGTTTTTT,CASRMRANTGELFF
TRBD1,TRBV12-3/TRBV12-4,once,TRBJ1-1,TGTGCTAGCGGTAATACAGGGGGGACTGAAGCTTTCTTT,CASGNTGGTEAFF
TRBD2,TRBV6-1,once,TRBJ2-6,TGTGCCAGCTATCTGCGGGGGGCCGGGGCCAACGTCCTGACTTTC,CASYLRGAGANVLTF
TRBD1,TRBV5-4,many,TRBJ1-1,TGTGCCAGCAGCTTTCTAGGGGGCGGGGACACTGAAGCTTTCTTT,CASSFLGGGDTEAFF
TRBD1,TRBV5-8,many,TRBJ2-3,TGTGCCAGCAGCTTAGGGACAGACACAGATACGCAGTATTTT,CASSLGTDTDTQYF
TRBD1,TRBV20-1,-,TRBJ2-2,TGCAATGTTAGACGACAGGGAGAAAGGGGGGAGCTGTTTTTT,CNVRRQGERGELFF
-,TRBV20-1,few,TRBJ2-5,TGCAGTGCTCTCATCCGGGGGGCCGGGAGGCAAGAGACCCAGTACTTC,CSALIRGAGRQETQYF
-,TRBV6-2/TRBV6-3,many,TRBJ1-1,TGTGCCAGCAGTTACTTGGCAGGGAACACTGAAGCTTTCTTT,CASSYLAGNTEAFF
-,TRBV30,many,TRBJ2-1,TGTGCCTGGAGTCGGAGGGACAATGAGCAGTTCTTC,CAWSRRDNEQFF
-,TRBV9,-,TRBJ2-1,TGTGCCAGCAGCGTAGTTGGGAACACTGGGGAAAATGAGCAGTTCTTC,CASSVVGNTGENEQFF
-,TRBV29-1,-,TRBJ2-7,TGCAGCGCTCTTCACGGAACAGAGCAGTACTTC,CSALHGTEQYF
TRBD2,TRBV6-2/TRBV6-3,-,TRBJ2-7,TGTGCCAGCAGTTATAGGACTAGGCTTTACGAGCAGTACTTC,CASSYRTRLYEQYF
TRBD2,TRBV20-1,once,TRBJ2-1,TGCAATGCTAAAGGACTAGCAGAATACAATGAGCAGTTCTTC,CNAKGLAEYNEQFF
TRBD1,TRBV11-2,many,TRBJ1-1,TGTGCCAGCGCCTCCGGGACAGGGGTGTCCATGAACACTGAAGCTTTCTTT,CASASGTGVSMNTEAFF
-,TRBV15,-,TRBJ1-1,TGTGCCACCAGCAGGATTCGGGGGACGCATGAAGCTTTCTTT,CATSRIRGTHEAFF
-,TRBV9,many,TRBJ1-3,TGTGCCAGCAGCGTGGCAGGGTCCGGAAACACCATATATTTT,CASSVAGSGNTIYF
-,TRBV20-1,-,TRBJ1-1,TGCAGTGCTAGAGGCAAGAACACTGAGGCTTCCTTT,CSARGKNTEASF
-,TRBV19,many,TRBJ1-1,TGTGCCAGTATTGGACAGCCTTACACTGAAGCTTTCTTT,CASIGQPYTEAFF
-,TRBV6-1,many,TRBJ1-5,TGTGCCAGCAGTGAAGCCAGGGTAAGCCCCCAGCATTTT,CASSEARVSPQHF
TRBD2,TRBV7-9,many,TRBJ2-1,TGTGCCAGCAGTTCAAGGACTAGCGGGCTCCTCAATGAGCAGTTCTTC,CASSSRTSGLLNEQFF
-,TRBV6-5,many,TRBJ2-7,TGTGCCAGCGGGCAGTCCTACGAGCAGTACTTC,CASGQSYEQYF
TRBD2,TRBV7-3,-,TRBJ2-1,TGTGCCAGCAGCCTACTAGCGGGGGGGGAGAATGAGCAGTTCTTC,CASSLLAGGENEQFF
-,TRBV19,-,TRBJ1-3,TGTGCCAGTAGTATTAACTTTAGCTCTGGAAACACCATATATTTT,CASSINFSSGNTIYF
-,TRBV6-2/TRBV6-3,many,TRBJ2-7,TGTGCCAGTAACGACAGGTTTACGGACGAGCAGTACTTC,CASNDRFTDEQYF
-,TRBV7-9,-,TRBJ2-7,TGTGCCACCGCGGTGGGCAACTCCTACGAGCAGTACTTC,CATAVGNSYEQYF
-,TRBV19,-,TRBJ1-2,TGTGCCAGTAGTAAGGACGGCGCCTATGGCTACACCTTC,CASSKDGAYGYTF
-,TRBV6-1,many,TRBJ2-7,TGTGCCAGCAGTGAGGAGCAGGGAAACTCCTACGAGCAGTACTTC,CASSEEQGNSYEQYF
TRBD2,TRBV10-3,many,TRBJ2-1,TGTGCCATCAGAGATGGAGGGAGCCCTAGCGGAGTCAATGAGCAGTTCTTC,CAIRDGGSPSGVNEQFF
-,TRBV7-9,-,TRBJ1-2,TGTGCCAGCAGCTTAGGGACTGGGCGGGAGGGCTACACCTTC,CASSLGTGREGYTF
-,TRBV7-6,-,TRBJ1-2,TGTGCCAGCAGCTCCCAAGATATTTACAGGGCCAACTATGGCTACACCTTC,CASSSQDIYRANYGYTF
TRBD1,TRBV25-1,medium-sized,TRBJ2-2,TGTGCCAGCAGTGGTACGGTAGGACAGGGGGCCGAGAGTAACACCGGGGAGCTGTTTTTT,CASSGTVGQGAESNTGELFF
-,TRBV11-3,many,TRBJ2-2,TGTGCCAGCAGCTTTGGCGGTGGGGAGCTGTTTTTT,CASSFGGGELFF
-,TRBV12-3/TRBV12-4,many,TRBJ1-2,TGTGCCAGCAGTTCGGACGGGGCTAACTATGGCTACACCTTC,CASSSDGANYGYTF
-,TRBV7-2,medium-sized,TRBJ2-7,TGTGCCAGCTGCGTACAGGGTCACTACGAGCAGTACTTC,CASCVQGHYEQYF
TRBD2,TRBV25-1,-,TRBJ2-3,TGTGCCAGCAGTGAAGAAGGTGCTAGCGGCAGCACAGATACGCAGTATTTT,CASSEEGASGSTDTQYF
-,TRBV20-1,-,TRBJ2-7,TGCAGTGCTCCAGGGATCTACGAGCAGTACTTC,CSAPGIYEQYF
-,TRBV24-1,medium-sized,TRBJ2-3,TGTGCCACTCTCTCGGACAGCACAGATACGCAGTATTTT,CATLSDSTDTQYF
-,TRBV6-5,-,TRBJ2-7,TGTGCCAGCAGTAAATCGATTTCTGACTACGAGCAGTACTTC,CASSKSISDYEQYF
-,TRBV11-1,-,TRBJ1-6,TGTGCCAGCACCCCCGTCCACTTT,CASTPVHF
-,TRBV11-2,many,TRBJ2-1,TGTGCCAGCAGCTCAGTGTGGGGCTCGGGTGAGCAGTTCTTC,CASSSVWGSGEQFF
-,TRBV4-2,-,TRBJ2-1,TGTGCCAGCAGCCAAGTCACAGACAGTGATAGTCGTGAGCAGTTCTTC,CASSQVTDSDSREQFF
-,TRBV20-1,many,TRBJ1-1,TGCAGTGCTCACTTCAGGGAGGACACTGAAGCTTTCTTT,CSAHFREDTEAFF
-,TRBV29-1,-,TRBJ2-7,TGCAGCTTAGCCTCTCTCCTGGCCGAGCAGTACTTC,CSLASLLAEQYF
-,TRBV6-1,-,TRBJ1-2,TGTGCCAGCAGTGACCCCTGGACCTCCTATGGCTGCACCTTC,CASSDPWTSYGCTF
-,TRBV7-2,-,TRBJ2-1,TGTGCCAGCAGCTTAGCTGGTGGGGGCGGGGAGCAGTTCTTC,CASSLAGGGGEQFF
TRBD1,TRBV20-1,many,TRBJ1-2,TGCAGTGCAGCACGGTCTTGGGGGACAGGGGTGAATCGCTACACCTTC,CSAARSWGTGVNRYTF
TRBD2,TRBV6-4,-,TRBJ2-3,TGTGCCAGCAGTGAACTAGCGGAGAATGAGCAGTATTTT,CASSELAENEQYF
TRBD1,TRBV6-1,many,TRBJ1-5,TGTGCCAGCAGTCCCAGGGAGGGGGCCCAGCCCCAGCATTTT,CASSPREGAQPQHF
-,TRBV20-1,-,TRBJ2-3,TGCAGTGCTAGACAGTTCTTATCCTACAATGAGCAGTATTTT,CSARQFLSYNEQYF
-,TRBV7-9,once,TRBJ1-6,TGTGCCAGCAGCCGGGGGGCAGGGGAGAATTCACCCCTCCACTTT,CASSRGAGENSPLHF
TRBD2,TRBV9,many,TRBJ2-7,TGTGCCAGCAGCCTCTCCGGGACTAGCGGGAGCTACGAGCAGTACTTC,CASSLSGTSGSYEQYF